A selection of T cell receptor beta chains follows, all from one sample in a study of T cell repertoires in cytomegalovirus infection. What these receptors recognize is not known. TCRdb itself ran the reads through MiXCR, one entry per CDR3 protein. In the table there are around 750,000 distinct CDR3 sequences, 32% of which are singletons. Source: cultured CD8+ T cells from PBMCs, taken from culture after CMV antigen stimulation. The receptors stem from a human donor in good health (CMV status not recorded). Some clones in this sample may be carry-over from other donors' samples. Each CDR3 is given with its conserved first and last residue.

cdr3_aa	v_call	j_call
CASSQNQGFFWETQYF	TRBV4-1	TRBJ2-5
CASSLDGASNQPQHF	TRBV7-9	TRBJ1-5
CASSWGGPGDPYNEQFF	TRBV12-3/TRBV12-4	TRBJ2-1
CASSPGEDLYSNQPQHF	TRBV18	TRBJ1-5
CASSQTSGGLDEQFF	TRBV7-7	TRBJ2-1
CASSQGLAGRYTDTQYF	TRBV14	TRBJ2-3
CASSVDPGMNTEAFF	TRBV9	TRBJ1-1
CASTPLSGNTIYF	TRBV6-1	TRBJ1-3
CASSIGGGTFDEQFF	TRBV19	TRBJ2-1
CASSQETMIAYGYTF	TRBV4-3	TRBJ1-2
CASSETVPPYEQYF	TRBV12-3/TRBV12-4	TRBJ2-7
CASTSRRQGLETQYF	TRBV27	TRBJ2-5
CASSALTGQGELFF	TRBV7-2	TRBJ1-4
CASRQRGVNPGYTF	TRBV7-6	TRBJ1-2
CASSYPRRTNTEAFF	TRBV7-8	TRBJ1-1
CASSPPSSNEQFF	TRBV12-3/TRBV12-4	TRBJ2-1
CASSPQETQYF	TRBV18	TRBJ2-5
CASSQPVGANVLTF	TRBV4-3	TRBJ2-6
CSARTTSRNEQFF	TRBV20-1	TRBJ2-1
CASSLTAGQGKRNYGYTF	TRBV7-2	TRBJ1-2
CASSFLTGELFF	TRBV7-2	TRBJ2-2
CASSSTTDRVFDGYTF	TRBV7-3	TRBJ1-2
CASSLEETGGDTDTQYF	TRBV7-2	TRBJ2-3
CSAGGHDSGANVLTF	TRBV20-1	TRBJ2-6
CASSLDGAPLGYTF	TRBV7-2	TRBJ1-2
CASSLDRLAGADTQYF	TRBV7-4	TRBJ2-3
CASASNTEAFF	TRBV12-5	TRBJ1-1
CASSYSASGIPYEQYF	TRBV6-2/TRBV6-3	TRBJ2-7
CASSYEGSEQFF	TRBV6-5	TRBJ2-1
CASSGQSSPYNEQFF	TRBV7-2	TRBJ2-1
CVSTDGGRALNSPLHF	TRBV6-5	TRBJ1-6
CASSQEWTGGTEAFF	TRBV3-1	TRBJ1-1
CASSPGGAMNTEAFF	TRBV7-3	TRBJ1-1
CASSLRNLGREQYF	TRBV14	TRBJ2-7
CASTTGTGGLNGYTF	TRBV9	TRBJ1-2
CASSYPRKGELFF	TRBV6-6	TRBJ2-2
CASSRTGVTQPQHF	TRBV12-3/TRBV12-4	TRBJ1-5
CASSSQGAARTEAFF	TRBV7-9	TRBJ1-1
CATSNPDRTNYNEQFF	TRBV24-1	TRBJ2-1
CASSPREGLLSDIQYF	TRBV7-9	TRBJ2-4
CVSRSGNTIYF	TRBV11-2	TRBJ1-3
CASSFTTGQDEQYF	TRBV7-2	TRBJ2-7
CASSLVLRAPSSYNEQFF	TRBV11-2	TRBJ2-1